This T cell receptor (beta chain) is from a study of OX40 agonist ivuxolimab in advanced cancers. Findings and caveats of the study: Blood T cells, both CD4+ and CD8+, expanded clonally by week 6 at 0.1 to 3.0 mg/kg.

CDR1 and CDR2 from the germline V gene are MNHNS and SASEGT. The germline V and J ends were trimmed by 0 bases and 5 bases, with 17 bases remaining between them. CDR3 length: 17 amino acids. Repertoires were generated with immunoSEQ multiplex PCR, while TCRdb's copy carries only in-frame clones and drops some. The sample comprises 40,000 to 60,000 clones, approximately 83% of which are singletons, and around 2.8% rests with the top ten. In the case of this clone: Its specificity is unknown.

The V call is TRBV6-1, the J call TRBJ1-5, with D possibly matching TRBD1 (5 bases). Sequenced here: CD4+ or CD8+ T cells sorted from blood, sampled in a trial of the OX40 agonist ivuxolimab. The origin of this receptor is an adult with an advanced solid tumor such as melanoma, head and neck, liver or kidney cancer. The CDR3 protein is CASSEALRVLGDQPQHF. CDR3 nucleotide sequence: TGTGCCAGCAGTGAAGCGCTTAGGGTTCTGGGGGATCAGCCCCAGCATTTT.